This T cell receptor (beta chain) was captured by sequencing in a study of shared clonotypes between healthy human individuals. Sequencing was at deep level. Profiled with immunoSEQ multiplex PCR; TCRdb holds only in-frame clones, not every one. The sample lists more than 2,000,000 clones, just over 90% occurring once. The CDR3 is 14 residues long. Trimming pared 5 bases from V and 5 bases from J, leaving 17 bases between. Per the germline V gene, CDR1 is SGHNT and CDR2 is YYREEE (reference sequence). Sample: naive CD4+ T cells from PBMCs. The subset here: CD45RA+ positively selected. The chain is built from TRBV5-4 and TRBJ2-7, with a possible D match to TRBD1 (5 bases). The sequence derives from a man aged 18 to 30 in good health. Some clones in this sample may be carry-over from other donors' samples. The CDR3 coding sequence is TGTGCCAGCAGGTTAGACCTCAGGGTAGACGAGCAGTACTTC. It is translated as CASRLDLRVDEQYF.